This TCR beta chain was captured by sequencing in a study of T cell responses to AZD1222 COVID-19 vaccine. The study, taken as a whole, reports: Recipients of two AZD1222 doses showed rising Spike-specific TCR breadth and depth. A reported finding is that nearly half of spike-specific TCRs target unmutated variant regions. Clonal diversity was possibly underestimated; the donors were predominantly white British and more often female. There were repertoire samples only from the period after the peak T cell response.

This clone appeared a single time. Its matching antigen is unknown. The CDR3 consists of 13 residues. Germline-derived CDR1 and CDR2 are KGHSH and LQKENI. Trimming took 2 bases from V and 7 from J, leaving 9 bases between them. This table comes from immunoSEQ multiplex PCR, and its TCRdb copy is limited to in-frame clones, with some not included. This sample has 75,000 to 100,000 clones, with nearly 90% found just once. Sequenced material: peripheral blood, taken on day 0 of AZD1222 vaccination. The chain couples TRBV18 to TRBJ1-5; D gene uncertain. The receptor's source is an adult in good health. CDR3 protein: CASSPVKEQPQHF. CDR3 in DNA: TGTGCCAGCTCACCAGTAAAAGAGCAGCCCCAGCATTTT.